This T cell receptor (beta chain) was sequenced during a study of cytomegalovirus exposure and HLA in healthy donors. Study findings and constraints: Reportedly, fewer N-insertions than the approximately 680-donor mean appeared in an Asian-associated ancestry cluster in a later analysis.

CDR3 length: 13 residues. V was cut by 5 bases and J by 4 bases, with 9 bases left in between. Germline V gene lookup returns CDR1 MDHEN and CDR2 SYDVKM. The sample holds one count of this clone. Its antigen is not identified. The PCR had 60 Vbeta and 13 Jbeta primers. Profiling relied on immunoSEQ multiplex PCR, and the TCRdb table lists in-frame clones only, not all of them. The data hold 50,000 to 65,000 clones, with approximately 81% observed a single time. Sequenced input: PBMCs. The TCR sequence derives from a woman under 30 in good health and CMV-seronegative. The chain joins TRBV28 to TRBJ1-5; D remains unclear. In DNA, the CDR3 is TGTGCCAGCAGTCGGGGTTTAAATCAGCCCCAGCATTTT. This encodes CASSRGLNQPQHF. The whole variable domain, remainder taken from reference TRBV28 and TRBJ1-5, is DVKVTQSSRYLVKRTGEKVFLECVQDMDHENMFWYRQDPGLGLRLIYFSYDVKMKEKGDIPEGYSVSREKKERFSLILESASTNQTSMYLCASSRGLNQPQHFGDGTRLSIL.